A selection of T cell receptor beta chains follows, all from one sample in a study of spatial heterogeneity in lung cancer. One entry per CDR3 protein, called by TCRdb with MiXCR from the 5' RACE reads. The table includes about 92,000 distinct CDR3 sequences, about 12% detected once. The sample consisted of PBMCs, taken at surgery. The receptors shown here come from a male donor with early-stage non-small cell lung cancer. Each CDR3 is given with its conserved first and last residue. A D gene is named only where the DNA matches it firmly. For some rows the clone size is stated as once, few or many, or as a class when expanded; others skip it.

cdr3_nt: TGTGCCAGCAGCGAGAACAGGGGTCAGCCCCAGCATTTT; cdr3_aa: CASSENRGQPQHF; clone_size: few; j_call: TRBJ1-5; v_call: TRBV7-3; d_call: TRBD1
cdr3_nt: TGTGCCAGCAGTATCGACAGGGGGACCTACAATGAGCAGTTCTTC; cdr3_aa: CASSIDRGTYNEQFF; clone_size: .; j_call: TRBJ2-1; v_call: TRBV28; d_call: TRBD1
cdr3_nt: TGTGCCAGCAGCGGACAGGGGACTTTTGGGCCCCAGCATTTT; cdr3_aa: CASSGQGTFGPQHF; clone_size: few; j_call: TRBJ1-5; v_call: TRBV2; d_call: TRBD1
cdr3_nt: TGTGCCAGCAGCCAAGAGTCTAGCTTCGCCCAAGAGACCCAGTACTTC; cdr3_aa: CASSQESSFAQETQYF; clone_size: .; j_call: TRBJ2-5; v_call: TRBV3-1; d_call: .
cdr3_nt: TGCGCCAGCAGCCGGCGGGACAGTCAGGCCTGGGGAGATAATTCACCCCTCCACTTT; cdr3_aa: CASSRRDSQAWGDNSPLHF; clone_size: many; j_call: TRBJ1-6; v_call: TRBV4-3; d_call: TRBD1
cdr3_nt: TGTGCCAGCAGCTCCGACGGGACTATCGAAGAGACCCAGTACTTC; cdr3_aa: CASSSDGTIEETQYF; clone_size: few; j_call: TRBJ2-5; v_call: TRBV5-4; d_call: TRBD2
cdr3_nt: TGTGCCAGCAGCGACGGGAATAACCAAGAGACCCAGTACTTC; cdr3_aa: CASSDGNNQETQYF; clone_size: .; j_call: TRBJ2-5; v_call: TRBV9; d_call: .
cdr3_nt: TGTGCCAGCAGTACAGTAAACCCTTCGGGAAACACCATATATTTT; cdr3_aa: CASSTVNPSGNTIYF; clone_size: many; j_call: TRBJ1-3; v_call: TRBV6-5; d_call: .
cdr3_nt: TGTGCCAGCAGTTTATATGAGAGCTATGGCTACACCTTC; cdr3_aa: CASSLYESYGYTF; clone_size: many; j_call: TRBJ1-2; v_call: TRBV12-3/TRBV12-4; d_call: .
cdr3_nt: TGTGCCAGCAGTGCCGGGACAGGGGTGAGCAATCAGCCCCAGCATTTT; cdr3_aa: CASSAGTGVSNQPQHF; clone_size: .; j_call: TRBJ1-5; v_call: TRBV28; d_call: TRBD1
cdr3_nt: TGCGCCAGCAGCACGGGGGGAGGCGAGACCCAGTACTTC; cdr3_aa: CASSTGGGETQYF; clone_size: .; j_call: TRBJ2-5; v_call: TRBV5-1; d_call: TRBD2
cdr3_nt: TGTGCCAGCAGCCCAGACAGTAACTACGGCGAGCAGTACTTC; cdr3_aa: CASSPDSNYGEQYF; clone_size: .; j_call: TRBJ2-7; v_call: TRBV11-3; d_call: .
cdr3_nt: TGTGCCATCAGTGATGCCGGGGGGTCCAATGAGCAGTTCTTC; cdr3_aa: CAISDAGGSNEQFF; clone_size: .; j_call: TRBJ2-1; v_call: TRBV10-3; d_call: TRBD2
cdr3_nt: TGTGCCAGCAGCCAACCGGGCCCCGCGGGCACAGATACGCAGTATTTT; cdr3_aa: CASSQPGPAGTDTQYF; clone_size: .; j_call: TRBJ2-3; v_call: TRBV11-2; d_call: .
cdr3_nt: TGTGCCAGCAGCTTAGGTTTCGGAGGAGAGCAGTTCTTC; cdr3_aa: CASSLGFGGEQFF; clone_size: .; j_call: TRBJ2-1; v_call: TRBV11-2; d_call: .
cdr3_nt: TGTGCCAGCAGTTGGCCGGGGGCCAACGTCCTGACTTTC; cdr3_aa: CASSWPGANVLTF; clone_size: few; j_call: TRBJ2-6; v_call: TRBV12-3/TRBV12-4; d_call: .
cdr3_nt: TGTGCCGCTCAGGACACTGTCGTTCAGCCCCAGCATTTT; cdr3_aa: CAAQDTVVQPQHF; clone_size: .; j_call: TRBJ1-5; v_call: TRBV10-3; d_call: .
cdr3_nt: TGTGCCAGCAGCTCGGGACAGAAAATTTCAGAGACCCAGTACTTC; cdr3_aa: CASSSGQKISETQYF; clone_size: .; j_call: TRBJ2-5; v_call: TRBV7-2; d_call: TRBD1
cdr3_nt: TGTGCCAGCAGCCAAGACAGGCACAGCCCCACTGAAGCTTTCTTT; cdr3_aa: CASSQDRHSPTEAFF; clone_size: .; j_call: TRBJ1-1; v_call: TRBV14; d_call: .
cdr3_nt: TGTGCCAGCAGCTTAGATGGGGGTGTCGGGACAGATACGCAGTATTTT; cdr3_aa: CASSLDGGVGTDTQYF; clone_size: few; j_call: TRBJ2-3; v_call: TRBV7-2; d_call: .
cdr3_nt: TGCAGTGCTAGCACAGGCGCCAACGAGCAGTACTTC; cdr3_aa: CSASTGANEQYF; clone_size: few; j_call: TRBJ2-7; v_call: TRBV20-1; d_call: .
cdr3_nt: TGTGCCAGCAGTCCGCAGTGGGGCAATGAGCAGTTCTTC; cdr3_aa: CASSPQWGNEQFF; clone_size: many; j_call: TRBJ2-1; v_call: TRBV27; d_call: .
cdr3_nt: TGCAGCGTCCAATCCGAGAACACTGAAGCTTTCTTT; cdr3_aa: CSVQSENTEAFF; clone_size: few; j_call: TRBJ1-1; v_call: TRBV29-1; d_call: .
cdr3_nt: TGTGCCAGTAGTAGGGTCCTGGGACTAGCGGGCTCCAAGTACTTC; cdr3_aa: CASSRVLGLAGSKYF; clone_size: few; j_call: TRBJ2-5; v_call: TRBV19; d_call: TRBD2
cdr3_nt: TGTGCCAGCAGTTTGAAGGGGGCAAGAGGCTACACCTTC; cdr3_aa: CASSLKGARGYTF; clone_size: few; j_call: TRBJ1-2; v_call: TRBV12-3/TRBV12-4; d_call: TRBD1
cdr3_nt: TGTGCCAGCAGCTTACCAGGTCAGGTCAAAAACATTCAGTACTTC; cdr3_aa: CASSLPGQVKNIQYF; clone_size: .; j_call: TRBJ2-4; v_call: TRBV7-2; d_call: .